The 19 T cell receptor beta chains presented below share a single source sample, sequenced in a study of T cells in Graves' hyperthyroidism and ophthalmopathy. It was RNA transcripts that yielded the amplified TCR beta CDR3 regions. The HTBI primer set served for first-round RT-PCR of the TCR CDR3. Each CDR3 protein is one row after TCRdb ran MiXCR on the multiplex PCR reads. Of 600,000 to 650,000 distinct CDR3 sequences listed, around 20% are singletons. Material: blood. The origin of the receptors is a man aged 25 to 45 with Graves' ophthalmopathy.

This chain joins TRBV18 and TRBJ2-7; the D gene could be TRBD1 or TRBD2 (5 bases each). V was shortened by 6 bases and J by 6 bases, with 15 bases between the two germline ends. Germline CDR1 and CDR2: KGHSH and LQKENI. This CDR3 has 13 residues. CDR3: CASSSRDEGEQYF. In DNA, the CDR3 is TGTGCCAGCTCGTCGAGGGACGAAGGCGAGCAGTACTTC.

This clonotype was observed a handful of times. The chain carries TRBV29-1 and TRBJ2-3; maybe TRBD2 (6 bases). The CDR3 length is 15 residues. CDR1 is SQVTM and CDR2 is ANQGSEA in the germline V gene. The V gene lost 4 bases and the J gene lost 2 bases, with 16 bases spanning the gap. Here the CDR3 reads CSVGGSGVPTDTQYF. In DNA, the CDR3 is TGCAGCGTTGGGGGTAGCGGAGTCCCCACAGATACGCAGTATTTT.

This clonotype turned up a few times. V gene TRBV29-1 combines with J gene TRBJ1-5; 9 bases align to TRBD1. The CDR3 spans 13 residues. Germline V gene lookup returns CDR1 SQVTM and CDR2 ANQGSEA. Here the CDR3 reads CNTRTGDNQPQHF. The CDR3, as DNA: TGCAACACCCGGACAGGGGACAATCAGCCCCAGCATTTT.

The gene calls are TRBV4-1 and TRBJ1-6; no clear D gene. Trimming pared 0 bases from V and 11 bases from J, leaving 14 bases between. The CDR3 runs to 15 residues. Germline V gives CDR1 MGHRA, CDR2 YSYEKL. The CDR3 sequence is CASSQDLRGDPPLHF. Written as DNA, the CDR3 is TGCGCCAGCAGCCAAGACCTACGGGGAGATCCACCCCTCCACTTT.

A few counts support this clonotype. The chain recombines TRBV5-6 with TRBJ2-3, with D possibly TRBD1 on 7 matching bases. V lost 4 bases, J lost 3 bases, and 15 bases lay in between. The CDR3 length is 15 residues. Germline V CDR1 and CDR2: SGHDT, YYEEEE. Written as DNA, the CDR3 is TGTGCCAGCAGCCCCACAGGGGAGGTTACAGATACGCAGTATTTT. Translation gives CASSPTGEVTDTQYF. Supplemented by reference TRBV5-6 and TRBJ2-3, the full variable domain reads DAGVTQSPTHLIKTRGQQVTLRCSPKSGHDTVSWYQQALGQGPQFIFQYYEEEERQRGNFPDRFSGHQFPNYSSELNVNALLLGDSALYLCASSPTGEVTDTQYFGPGTRLTVL.

This clonotype was found a few times. V gene TRBV7-2 combines with J gene TRBJ2-2; 10 bases fit TRBD2. CDR3 length: 18 residues. Germline loops: CDR1 SGHTA, CDR2 FQGNSA. Trimming at V came to 3 bases and at J to 4 bases, leaving 11 bases not matched to a gene. The CDR3 region has the DNA TGTGCCAGCAGCTTGCCTAGCGGGGGCCCAATTAGCACCGGGGAGCTGTTTTTT. Amino acids: CASSLPSGGPISTGELFF.

This chain links TRBV7-9 with TRBJ2-4; 13 bases align to TRBD2. V was pared by 2 bases and J by 3 bases, with 7 bases of the junction left unmatched. The CDR3 is made up of 18 amino acids. Germline V gives CDR1 SEHNR, CDR2 FQNEAQ (reference sequence). As DNA, the CDR3 is TGTGCCAGCAGCTTACCCCGCCGACTAGCGGGAGGCAAAAACATTCAGTACTTC. Encoded protein: CASSLPRRLAGGKNIQYF.

There are many counts of this clonotype. This rearrangement joins TRBV5-1 to TRBJ1-1, with a possible D match to TRBD1 (5 bases). Between the trimmed V and J ends, which lost 4 bases and 0 bases, there was a span of 10 bases. The germline gives CDR1 SGHRS, CDR2 YFSETQ. The CDR3 extends over 14 amino acids. The CDR3 spells CASSQGLLNTEAFF. In nucleotides, the CDR3 is TGCGCCAGCAGCCAGGGACTCCTGAACACTGAAGCTTTCTTT. Drawing the rest from reference TRBV5-1 and TRBJ1-1, the complete variable domain is KAGVTQTPRYLIKTRGQQVTLSCSPISGHRSVSWYQQTPGQGLQFLFEYFSETQRNKGNFPGRFSGRQFSNSRSEMNVSTLELGDSALYLCASSQGLLNTEAFFGQGTRLTVV.

V usage is TRBV12-3 or TRBV12-4 and J usage is TRBJ1-6; 9 bases are shared with TRBD1. This CDR3 spans 15 amino acids. V was clipped by 6 bases and J by 4 bases; unmatched bases: 4. The CDR3 region has the DNA TGTGCCAGCAGCCGACAGGGGGGTTATAATTCACCCCTCCACTTT. Residues: CASSRQGGYNSPLHF.

The chain links TRBV2 to TRBJ1-1; no clear D. Trimming stripped 7 bases from V and 1 base from J, with 13 bases between. This CDR3 has 14 residues. Germline CDR1 reads SNHLY; CDR2 reads FYNNEI. In DNA, the CDR3 is TGTGCCAGCACCCGGCCGAGTAGGAACACTGAAGCTTTCTTT. Translation gives CASTRPSRNTEAFF.

This clonotype was counted ten times or more. The gene calls are TRBV11-2 and TRBJ2-5; D is possibly TRBD1 (5 bases). This CDR3 is 13 amino acids long. The V gene lost 4 bases and the J gene lost 5 bases, with 11 bases spanning the gap. The germline V gene has CDR1 SGHAT and CDR2 FQNNGV. CDR3 sequence reads: CASSSGLGETQYF. CDR3 in DNA: TGTGCCAGCAGCTCAGGGCTGGGGGAGACCCAGTACTTC. The full variable domain, rest sourced from reference TRBV11-2 and TRBJ2-5, is EAGVAQSPRYKIIEKRQSVAFWCNPISGHATLYWYQQILGQGPKLLIQFQNNGVVDDSQLPKDRFSAERLKGVDSTLKIQPAKLEDSAVYLCASSSGLGETQYFGPGTRLLVL.

This clonotype was seen a single time. The chain couples TRBV5-1 to TRBJ2-1, with TRBD1 matching 7 bases. Germline CDR1 is SGHRS and CDR2 is YFSETQ. CDR3 size: 16 residues. V trimming: 4 bases; J trimming: 0 bases; junction bases outside the gene matches: 7. The CDR3 region is CASSQQGTSSYNEQFF. CDR3 in DNA: TGCGCCAGCAGCCAACAGGGGACCAGCTCCTACAATGAGCAGTTCTTC.

The chain has TRBV4-1 and TRBJ2-5; TRBD2 matches at 8 bases. CDR3 length equals 16 residues. Trimming cost V 3 bases and J 1 base; bases outside gene matches: 7. Per germline, CDR1 MGHRA and CDR2 YSYEKL. CDR3 region: CASSQAGAGAQETQYF. CDR3 nucleotides: TGCGCCAGCAGCCAGGCAGGAGCGGGGGCCCAAGAGACCCAGTACTTC.

This clonotype came up a few times. The CDR3 DNA is TGCAGTGCTAGCCGGACCGGGACAGGGAACTCACCCCTCCACTTT. It is translated as CSASRTGTGNSPLHF. The J gene is TRBJ1-6, the V gene TRBV20-1, with TRBD1 identical over 9 bases. The ends lost 3 bases at V and 10 bases at J; junction bases unmatched: 10. Germline V gene sequence: CDR1 DFQATT, CDR2 SNEGSKA (reference sequence). The CDR3 runs 15 residues.

The V gene is TRBV7-9, the J gene TRBJ2-7; 12 bases line up with TRBD2. V lost 5 bases, J lost 11 bases, and 4 bases stayed unmatched. CDR3 size: 12 residues. CDR1 and CDR2 from the germline V gene are SEHNR and FQNEAQ (reference sequence). The DNA of the CDR3 is TGTGCCAGCAGCGCTAGACTAGCGGGAGAGTACTTC. Protein: CASSARLAGEYF.

There are many counts of this clonotype. The V and J genes are TRBV6-5 and TRBJ2-2; TRBD2 matches at 11 bases. The germline V gene has CDR1 MNHEY and CDR2 SVGAGI. Germline trimming cut 0 bases from V and 2 bases from J; bases unmatched to any gene: 8. This CDR3 has 19 residues. Here the CDR3 reads CASSYSRALAGGNTGELFF. DNA for the CDR3: TGTGCCAGCAGTTACTCGCGTGCGCTAGCGGGAGGCAACACCGGGGAGCTGTTTTTT.

This clonotype was counted at least ten times. This chain links TRBV3-1 with TRBJ2-7; TRBD1 agrees at 9 bases. The germline CDR1 and CDR2 sequences are LGHDT and YNNKEL (reference sequence). There are 15 residues in the CDR3. V gave up 1 base and J gave up 3 bases; unmatched junction bases: 4. The DNA of the CDR3 is TGTGCCAGCAGCCAAGGGACAGGGGCCCTCTACGAGCAGTACTTC. As protein: CASSQGTGALYEQYF.

The rearrangement uses TRBV18 and TRBJ1-5; a weak D match, TRBD1 (5 bases). The CDR3 length is 14 residues. CDR1 and CDR2 (germline): KGHSH, LQKENI. Trimming took off 3 bases at V and 5 bases at J, with 11 bases between the two ends. In DNA, the CDR3 is TGTGCCAGCTCACCGGGACGGACCGATCAGCCCCAGCATTTT. Residues: CASSPGRTDQPQHF.

The chain couples TRBV2 to TRBJ2-2; D is unclear. The V end lost 4 bases, the J end lost 5 bases, and 8 bases lay between the germline ends. This CDR3 has 13 residues. Germline CDR1 SNHLY, CDR2 FYNNEI. In DNA, the CDR3 is TGTGCCAGCAGTGGAAGGAGAACCGGGGAGCTGTTTTTT. Translating it yields CASSGRRTGELFF.